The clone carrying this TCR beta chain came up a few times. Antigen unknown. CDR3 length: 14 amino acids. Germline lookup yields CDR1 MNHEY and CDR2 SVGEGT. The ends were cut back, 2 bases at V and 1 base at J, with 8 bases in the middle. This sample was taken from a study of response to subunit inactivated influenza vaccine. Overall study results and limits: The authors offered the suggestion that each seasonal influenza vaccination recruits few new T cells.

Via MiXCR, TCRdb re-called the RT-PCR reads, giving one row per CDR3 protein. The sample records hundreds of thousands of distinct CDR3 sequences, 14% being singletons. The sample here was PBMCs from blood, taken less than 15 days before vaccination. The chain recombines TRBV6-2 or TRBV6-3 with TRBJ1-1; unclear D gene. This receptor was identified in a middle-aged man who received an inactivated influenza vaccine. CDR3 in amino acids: CASSYRQQNTEAFF. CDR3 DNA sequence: TGTGCCAGCAGTTACAGGCAGCAGAACACTGAAGCTTTCTTT.